This record concerns one T cell receptor (beta chain) sequence. Some clones are missing from TCRdb's copy, which holds only in-frame ones; the method was immunoSEQ multiplex PCR. In the table there are approximately 1.4 million clones, approximately 98% of which are singletons. Looked up from germline, CDR1 is MDHEN and CDR2 is SYDVKM. The germline V and J ends were trimmed by 6 bases and 4 bases, with 10 bases remaining between them. This CDR3 has 13 residues. This specimen belongs to a study of shared clonotypes between healthy human individuals. Sequencing was done on a sample of naive CD4+ T cells sorted from blood. Subset meaning: CD45RA+ positively selected. The sequence was collected from a man aged 25 to 40 in good health. The chain is built from TRBV28 and TRBJ2-1, with D tentatively TRBD1 (6 bases). The CDR3 loop reads CASSFRGYNEQFF. The CDR3 region has the DNA TGTGCCAGCAGCTTCAGGGGTTACAATGAGCAGTTCTTC.